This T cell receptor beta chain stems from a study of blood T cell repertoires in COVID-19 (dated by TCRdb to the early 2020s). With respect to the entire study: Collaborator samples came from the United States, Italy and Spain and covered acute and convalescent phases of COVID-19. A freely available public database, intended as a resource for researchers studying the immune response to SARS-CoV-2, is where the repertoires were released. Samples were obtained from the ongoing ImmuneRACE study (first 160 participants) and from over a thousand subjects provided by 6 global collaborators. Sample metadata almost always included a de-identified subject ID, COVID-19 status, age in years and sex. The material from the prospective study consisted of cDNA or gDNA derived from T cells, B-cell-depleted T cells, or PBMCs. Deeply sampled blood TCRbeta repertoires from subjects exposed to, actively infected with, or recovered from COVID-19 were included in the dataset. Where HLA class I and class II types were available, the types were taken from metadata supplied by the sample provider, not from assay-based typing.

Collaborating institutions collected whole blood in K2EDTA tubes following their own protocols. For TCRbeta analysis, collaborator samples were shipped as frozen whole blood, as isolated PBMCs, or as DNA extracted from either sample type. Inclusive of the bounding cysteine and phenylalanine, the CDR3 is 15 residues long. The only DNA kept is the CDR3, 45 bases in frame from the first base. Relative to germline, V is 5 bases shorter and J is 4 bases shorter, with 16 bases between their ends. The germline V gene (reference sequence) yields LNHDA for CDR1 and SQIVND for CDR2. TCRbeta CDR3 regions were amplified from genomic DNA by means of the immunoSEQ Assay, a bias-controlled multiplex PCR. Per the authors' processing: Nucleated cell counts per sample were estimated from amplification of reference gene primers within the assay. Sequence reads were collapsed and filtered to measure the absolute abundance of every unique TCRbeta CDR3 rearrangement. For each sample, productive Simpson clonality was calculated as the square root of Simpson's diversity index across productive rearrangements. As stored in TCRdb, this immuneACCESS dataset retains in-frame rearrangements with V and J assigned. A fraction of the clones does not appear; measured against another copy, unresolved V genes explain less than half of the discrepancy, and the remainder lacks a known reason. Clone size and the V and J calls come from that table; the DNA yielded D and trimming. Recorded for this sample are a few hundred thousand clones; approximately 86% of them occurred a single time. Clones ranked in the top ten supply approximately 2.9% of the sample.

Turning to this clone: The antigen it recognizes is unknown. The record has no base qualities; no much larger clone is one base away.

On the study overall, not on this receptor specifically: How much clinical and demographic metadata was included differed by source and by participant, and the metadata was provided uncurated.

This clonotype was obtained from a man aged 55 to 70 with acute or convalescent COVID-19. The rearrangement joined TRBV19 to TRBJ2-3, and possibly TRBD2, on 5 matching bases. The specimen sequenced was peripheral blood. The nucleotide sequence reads TGTGCCAGTAGTGTTACCCATACTAGAGCAGATACGCAGTATTTT. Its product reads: CASSVTHTRADTQYF.